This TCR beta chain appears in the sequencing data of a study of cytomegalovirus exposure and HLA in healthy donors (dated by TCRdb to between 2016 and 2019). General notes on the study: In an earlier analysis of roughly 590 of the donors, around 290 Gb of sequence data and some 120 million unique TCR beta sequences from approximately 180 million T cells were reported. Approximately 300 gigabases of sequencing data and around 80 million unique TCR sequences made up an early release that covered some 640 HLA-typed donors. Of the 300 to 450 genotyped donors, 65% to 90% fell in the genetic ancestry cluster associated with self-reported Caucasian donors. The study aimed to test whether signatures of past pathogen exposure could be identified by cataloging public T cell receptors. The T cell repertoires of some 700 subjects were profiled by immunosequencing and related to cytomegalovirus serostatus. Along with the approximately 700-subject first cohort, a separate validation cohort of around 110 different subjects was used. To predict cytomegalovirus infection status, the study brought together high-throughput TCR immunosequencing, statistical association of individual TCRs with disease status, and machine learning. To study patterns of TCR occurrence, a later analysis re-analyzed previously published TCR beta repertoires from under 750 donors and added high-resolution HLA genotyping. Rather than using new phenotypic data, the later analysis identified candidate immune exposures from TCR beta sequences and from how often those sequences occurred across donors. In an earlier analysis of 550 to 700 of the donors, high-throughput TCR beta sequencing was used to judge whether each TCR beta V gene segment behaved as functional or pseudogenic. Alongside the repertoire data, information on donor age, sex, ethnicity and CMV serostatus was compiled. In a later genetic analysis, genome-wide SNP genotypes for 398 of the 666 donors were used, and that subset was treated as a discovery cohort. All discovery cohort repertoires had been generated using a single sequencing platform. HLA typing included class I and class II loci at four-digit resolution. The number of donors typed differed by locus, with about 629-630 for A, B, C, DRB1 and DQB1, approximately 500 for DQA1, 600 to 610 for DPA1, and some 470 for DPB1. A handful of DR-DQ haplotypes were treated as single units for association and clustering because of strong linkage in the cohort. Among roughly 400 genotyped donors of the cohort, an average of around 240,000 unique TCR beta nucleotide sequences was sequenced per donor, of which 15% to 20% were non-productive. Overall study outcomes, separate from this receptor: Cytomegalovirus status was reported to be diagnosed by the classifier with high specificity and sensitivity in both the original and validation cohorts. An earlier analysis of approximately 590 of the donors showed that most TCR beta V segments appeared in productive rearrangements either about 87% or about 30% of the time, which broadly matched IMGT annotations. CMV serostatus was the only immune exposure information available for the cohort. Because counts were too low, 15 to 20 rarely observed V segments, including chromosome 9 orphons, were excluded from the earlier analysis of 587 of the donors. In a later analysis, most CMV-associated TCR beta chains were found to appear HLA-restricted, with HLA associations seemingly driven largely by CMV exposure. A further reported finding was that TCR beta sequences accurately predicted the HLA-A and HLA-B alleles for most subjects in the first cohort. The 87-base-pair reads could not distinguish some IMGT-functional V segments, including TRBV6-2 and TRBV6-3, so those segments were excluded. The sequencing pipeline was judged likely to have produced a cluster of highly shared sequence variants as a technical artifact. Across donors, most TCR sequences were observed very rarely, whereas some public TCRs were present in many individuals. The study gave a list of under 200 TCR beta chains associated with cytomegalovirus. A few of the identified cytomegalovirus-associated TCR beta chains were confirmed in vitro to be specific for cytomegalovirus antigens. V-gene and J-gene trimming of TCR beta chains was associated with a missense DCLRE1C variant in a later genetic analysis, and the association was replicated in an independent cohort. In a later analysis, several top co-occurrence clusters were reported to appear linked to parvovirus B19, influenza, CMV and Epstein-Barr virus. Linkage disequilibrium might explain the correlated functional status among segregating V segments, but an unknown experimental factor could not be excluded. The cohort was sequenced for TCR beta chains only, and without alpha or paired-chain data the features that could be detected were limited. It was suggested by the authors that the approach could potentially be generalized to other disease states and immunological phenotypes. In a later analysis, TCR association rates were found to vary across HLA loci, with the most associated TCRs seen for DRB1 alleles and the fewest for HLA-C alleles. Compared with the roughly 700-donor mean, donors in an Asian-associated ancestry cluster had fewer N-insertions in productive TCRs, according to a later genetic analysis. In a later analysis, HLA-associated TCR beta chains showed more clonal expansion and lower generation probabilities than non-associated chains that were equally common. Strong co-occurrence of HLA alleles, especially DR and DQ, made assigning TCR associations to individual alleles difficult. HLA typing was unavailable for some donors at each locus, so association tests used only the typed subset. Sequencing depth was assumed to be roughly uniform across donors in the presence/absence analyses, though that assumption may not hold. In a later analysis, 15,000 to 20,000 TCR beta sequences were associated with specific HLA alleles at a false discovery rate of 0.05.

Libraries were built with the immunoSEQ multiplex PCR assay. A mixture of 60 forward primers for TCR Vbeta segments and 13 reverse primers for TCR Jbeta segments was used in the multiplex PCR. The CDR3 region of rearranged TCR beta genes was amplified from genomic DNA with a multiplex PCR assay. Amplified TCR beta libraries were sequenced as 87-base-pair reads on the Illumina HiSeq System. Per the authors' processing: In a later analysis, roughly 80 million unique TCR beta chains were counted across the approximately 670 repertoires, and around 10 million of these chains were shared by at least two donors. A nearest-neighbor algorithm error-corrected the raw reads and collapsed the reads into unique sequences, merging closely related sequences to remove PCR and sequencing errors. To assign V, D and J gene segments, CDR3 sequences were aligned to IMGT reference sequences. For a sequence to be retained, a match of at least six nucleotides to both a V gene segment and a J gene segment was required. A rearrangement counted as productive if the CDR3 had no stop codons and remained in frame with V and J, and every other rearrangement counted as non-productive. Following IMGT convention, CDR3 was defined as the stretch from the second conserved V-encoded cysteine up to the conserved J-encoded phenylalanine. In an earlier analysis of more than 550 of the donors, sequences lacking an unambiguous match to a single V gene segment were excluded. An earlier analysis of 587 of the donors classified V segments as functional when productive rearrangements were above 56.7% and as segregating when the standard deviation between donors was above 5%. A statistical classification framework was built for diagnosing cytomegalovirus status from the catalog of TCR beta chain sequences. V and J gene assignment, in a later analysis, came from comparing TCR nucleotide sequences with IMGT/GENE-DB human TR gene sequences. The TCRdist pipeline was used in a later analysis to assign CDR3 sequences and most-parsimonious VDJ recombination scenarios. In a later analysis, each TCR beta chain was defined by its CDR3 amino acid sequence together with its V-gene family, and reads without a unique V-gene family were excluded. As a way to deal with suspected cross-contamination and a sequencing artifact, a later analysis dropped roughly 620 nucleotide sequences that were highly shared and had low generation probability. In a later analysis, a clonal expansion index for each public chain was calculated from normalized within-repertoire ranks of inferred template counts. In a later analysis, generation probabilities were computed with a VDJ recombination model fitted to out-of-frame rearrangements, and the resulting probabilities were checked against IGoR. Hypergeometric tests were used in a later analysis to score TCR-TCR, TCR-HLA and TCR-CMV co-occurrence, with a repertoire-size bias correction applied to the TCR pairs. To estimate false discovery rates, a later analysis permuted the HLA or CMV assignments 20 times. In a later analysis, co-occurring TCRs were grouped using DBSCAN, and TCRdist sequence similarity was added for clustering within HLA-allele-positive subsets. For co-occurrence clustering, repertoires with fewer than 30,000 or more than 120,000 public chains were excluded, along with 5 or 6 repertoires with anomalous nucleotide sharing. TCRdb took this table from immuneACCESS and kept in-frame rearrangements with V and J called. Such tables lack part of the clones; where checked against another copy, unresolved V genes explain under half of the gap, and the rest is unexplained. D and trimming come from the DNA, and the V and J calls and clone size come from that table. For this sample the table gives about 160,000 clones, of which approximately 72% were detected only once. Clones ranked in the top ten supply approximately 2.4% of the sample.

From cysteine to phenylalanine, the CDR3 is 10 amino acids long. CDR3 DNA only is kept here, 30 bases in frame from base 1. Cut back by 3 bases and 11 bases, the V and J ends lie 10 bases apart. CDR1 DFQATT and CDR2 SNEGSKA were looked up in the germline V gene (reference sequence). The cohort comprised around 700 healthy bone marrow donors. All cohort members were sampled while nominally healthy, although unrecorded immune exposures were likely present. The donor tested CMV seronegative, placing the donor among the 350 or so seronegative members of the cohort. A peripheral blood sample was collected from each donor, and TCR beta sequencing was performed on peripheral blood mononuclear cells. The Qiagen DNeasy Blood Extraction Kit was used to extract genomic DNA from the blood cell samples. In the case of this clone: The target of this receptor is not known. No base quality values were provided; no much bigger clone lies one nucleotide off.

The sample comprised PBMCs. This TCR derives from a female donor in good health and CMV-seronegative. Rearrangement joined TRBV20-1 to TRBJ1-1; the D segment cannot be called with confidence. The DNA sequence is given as TGCAGTGCTAGTCTCCGACTCGCTTTCTTT. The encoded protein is CSASLRLAFF.